The 32 T cell receptor beta chains below were found in one sample sequenced in a study of OX40 agonist ivuxolimab in advanced cancers. Produced via immunoSEQ multiplex PCR; TCRdb's table is partial and in-frame only. The table records around 60,000 clones, about 87% of them present only once. The source material was CD4+ or CD8+ T cells sorted from blood, sampled in a trial of the OX40 agonist ivuxolimab. These receptor sequences come from an adult with an advanced solid tumor such as melanoma, head and neck, liver or kidney cancer.

This clone appeared a single time. This chain links TRBV19 with TRBJ2-7, with 11 nucleotides matching TRBD1. CDR1 and CDR2 from the germline V gene are LNHDA and SQIVND (reference sequence). The CDR3 has 17 residues. V was clipped by 10 bases and J by 4 bases; unmatched bases: 18. Written as DNA, the CDR3 is TGTGCCACCAGTATTCTCGCAGCAGGACAGGGGGCTTACGAGCAGTACTTC. Translation gives CATSILAAGQGAYEQYF. Using reference TRBV19 and TRBJ2-7 for the parts outside the CDR3, the full variable domain is DGGITQSPKYLFRKEGQNVTLSCEQNLNHDAMYWYRQDPGQGLRLIYYSQIVNDFQKGDIAEGYSVSREKKESFPLTVTSAQKNPTAFYLCATSILAAGQGAYEQYFGPGTRLTVT.

Note on this clone: Relative to the germline gene, one junction end is altered; a read error may explain this. V and J are TRBV11-2 and TRBJ2-5; no clear D. Germline lookup yields CDR1 SGHAT and CDR2 FQNNGV. The CDR3 runs to 13 residues. CDR3 DNA: TGTGCCAGCAGCTTAGATAGAAGGACCGGACCTCACTTC. Protein sequence: CASSLDRRTGPHF.

This chain links TRBV19 with TRBJ2-2, with D possibly being TRBD2 (6 bases). CDR3 length: 14 residues. V shed 6 bases and J shed 6 bases, with 14 bases lying between them. In germline, CDR1 is LNHDA, CDR2 SQIVND (reference sequence). CDR3 sequence reads: CASRVRESAGELFF. Written as DNA, the CDR3 is TGTGCCAGTAGGGTACGGGAGTCGGCCGGGGAGCTGTTTTTT.

This rearrangement joins TRBV27 to TRBJ2-7; D possibly corresponds to TRBD1 (6 bases). There are 14 residues in the CDR3. Germline V CDR1 and CDR2: MNHEY, SMNVEV (reference sequence). V was cut by 4 bases and J by 6 bases, with 16 bases left in between. The CDR3 spells CASSSYVGQPEQYF. In nucleotides, the CDR3 is TGTGCCAGCAGTTCTTATGTGGGACAACCCGAGCAGTACTTC.

V and J are TRBV5-5 and TRBJ2-2; D may match TRBD1 or TRBD2 (5 bases each). V was cut by 1 base and J by 10 bases, with 26 bases left in between. Per germline, CDR1 SGHKS and CDR2 YYEKEE (reference sequence). This CDR3 region has 18 residues. The CDR3 loop reads CASSLIWSGQNTGVELFF. CDR3 nucleotide sequence: TGTGCCAGCAGCTTGATTTGGTCAGGGCAGAACACCGGGGTGGAGCTGTTTTTT.

The CDR3 here is CAISKGERNQPQHF. CDR3 sequence (DNA): TGTGCCATTTCGAAGGGGGAGCGCAATCAGCCCCAGCATTTT. The chain couples TRBV10-3 to TRBJ1-5; maybe TRBD1 (6 bases). Germline V lookup: CDR1 ENHRY, CDR2 SYGVKD. This CDR3 has 14 amino acids. V lost 9 bases to trimming and J lost 2 bases, with 14 bases between them.

The chain joins TRBV19 to TRBJ1-5, with D perhaps TRBD1 (5 bases). The CDR3 extends over 14 amino acids. Germline values: CDR1 LNHDA, CDR2 SQIVND (reference sequence). CDR3 in DNA: TGTGGGAGTAAAGGTCGGGGGTGGAATCAGCCCCAGCATTTT. As protein: CGSKGRGWNQPQHF.

V is TRBV30 and J is TRBJ2-7; tentative D call: TRBD1 (6 bases). The CDR3 is 14 residues long. V shed 0 bases and J shed 4 bases, with 13 bases lying between them. Germline CDR1 reads GTSNPN; CDR2 reads SVGIG (reference sequence). The CDR3 protein is CAWSVQWGRYEQYF. CDR3 nucleotides: TGTGCCTGGAGTGTACAGTGGGGGCGATACGAGCAGTACTTC.

The gene calls are TRBV5-1 and TRBJ2-1, with D possibly matching TRBD2 (5 bases). Trimming stripped 1 base from V and 2 bases from J, with 7 bases between. The CDR3 covers 14 residues. Per the germline V gene, CDR1 is SGHRS and CDR2 is YFSETQ. CDR3 sequence (DNA): TGCGCCAGCAGCTTGTCCGGGGCCTACAATGAGCAGTTCTTC. Translating it yields CASSLSGAYNEQFF.

The chain recombines TRBV5-1 with TRBJ2-3, with D possibly called TRBD1 or TRBD2 (5 bases each). The V and J ends lost 3 bases and 2 bases respectively, with 13 bases between them. Germline V CDR1 and CDR2: SGHRS, YFSETQ. The CDR3 has 15 amino acids. CDR3 nucleotides: TGCGCCAGCAGCTCCTACTCCGGGACCACAGATACGCAGTATTTT. Its translation is CASSSYSGTTDTQYF.

This chain connects TRBV2 to TRBJ2-4; D not certain. Germline lookup yields CDR1 SNHLY and CDR2 FYNNEI. The CDR3 contains 14 residues. The V gene lost 5 bases and the J gene lost 0 bases, with 8 bases spanning the gap. The CDR3, as DNA: TGTGCCAGCAGTCCCACTCTAGCCAAAAACATTCAGTACTTC. It yields the protein CASSPTLAKNIQYF.

Here the CDR3 reads CASLTGASLHEQYF. As DNA, the CDR3 is TGTGCCAGCTTGACAGGGGCCTCTCTACACGAGCAGTACTTC. The V call is TRBV6-1, the J call TRBJ2-7, with TRBD1 identical over 8 bases. CDR3 length: 14 amino acids. Trimming at V came to 8 bases and at J to 5 bases, leaving 11 bases not matched to a gene. Germline V CDR1 and CDR2: MNHNS, SASEGT.

The CDR3 region is CASSARDSTYEQYF. For the CDR3, the DNA is TGTGCCAGCAGTGCCCGGGACAGCACCTACGAGCAGTACTTC. The chain has TRBV6-1 and TRBJ2-7, with TRBD1 matching over 7 bases. The ends lost 4 bases at V and 2 bases at J; junction bases unmatched: 5. This CDR3 has 14 residues. Germline V gives CDR1 MNHNS, CDR2 SASEGT.

The V and J genes are TRBV6-1 and TRBJ2-1; the match to TRBD2 covers 14 bases. The germline CDR1 and CDR2 sequences are MNHNS and SASEGT. V shed 8 bases, J shed 8 bases, and the junction held 8 bases outside the gene matches. This CDR3 is built from 15 residues. In nucleotides, the CDR3 is TGTGCCAGCCGCACCGGGACTAGCGGGAGTTATGAGCAGTTCTTC. Protein sequence: CASRTGTSGSYEQFF.

The chain joins TRBV19 to TRBJ2-1; no firm D call. Trimming took off 0 bases at V and 7 bases at J, with 7 bases between the two ends. The CDR3 is 13 residues long. Germline CDR1 and CDR2: LNHDA and SQIVND (reference sequence). The CDR3 bases are TGTGCCAGTAGTATAGAGCCCGTTAATGAGCAGTTCTTC. Its translation is CASSIEPVNEQFF.

The rearrangement joins TRBV7-9 to TRBJ1-1, with a tentative D call TRBD1 (6 bases). V was clipped by 5 bases and J by 1 base, with 11 bases between them. CDR1 SEHNR and CDR2 FQNEAQ come from the germline V gene (reference sequence). CDR3 length: 14 amino acids. The chain's CDR3 is CASSISRGNTEAFF. DNA for the CDR3: TGTGCCAGCAGCATCTCCAGGGGGAACACTGAAGCTTTCTTT.

The V and J genes are TRBV6-5 and TRBJ2-3; 9 bases match TRBD2. Germline CDR1 is MNHEY and CDR2 is SVGAGI. With 6 bases clipped from V and 4 bases from J, the junction kept 8 bases outside the gene matches. This CDR3 has 15 residues. The CDR3 sequence is CASSKSGRRADTQYF. Here the CDR3 DNA reads TGTGCCAGCAGCAAAAGCGGGAGGAGGGCAGATACGCAGTATTTT.

The rearrangement uses TRBV18 and TRBJ2-5; maybe TRBD2 (5 bases). CDR1 is KGHSH and CDR2 is LQKENI in the germline V gene. CDR3 length equals 15 residues. Trimming shortened V by 3 bases and J by 1 base, and 12 bases separated the two germline ends. CDR3 DNA sequence: TGTGCCAGCTCACCTCCCAACGGGATCCAAGAGACCCAGTACTTC. Amino acids: CASSPPNGIQETQYF.

This clone was observed a few times. CDR3 amino acids: CASSSQETQYF. The CDR3 DNA sequence: TGTGCCAGCAGCTCTCAAGAGACCCAGTACTTC. The chain has TRBV11-2 and TRBJ2-5; D is undetermined. CDR3 size: 11 residues. Germline CDR1 and CDR2: SGHAT and FQNNGV. V was cut by 4 bases and J by 2 bases, with 2 bases left in between. Together with reference TRBV11-2 and TRBJ2-5, the CDR3 gives the full variable domain: EAGVAQSPRYKIIEKRQSVAFWCNPISGHATLYWYQQILGQGPKLLIQFQNNGVVDDSQLPKDRFSAERLKGVDSTLKIQPAKLEDSAVYLCASSSQETQYFGPGTRLLVL.

The chain is built from TRBV5-1 and TRBJ2-7; TRBD2 matches at 9 bases. J lost 2 bases, V lost 4 bases, and 7 bases had no gene match. The CDR3 contains 15 residues. Germline assignment: CDR1 SGHRS and CDR2 YFSETQ. This chain's CDR3 is CASSPLAGSAYEQYF. The CDR3 bases are TGCGCCAGCAGCCCTCTAGCGGGATCCGCCTACGAGCAGTACTTC.

The genes are TRBV18 and TRBJ1-2, with D perhaps TRBD1 (5 bases). Deletions cut 3 bases from V and 8 bases from J, with 10 bases between. In germline, CDR1 is KGHSH, CDR2 LQKENI. This CDR3 is 12 amino acids long. The CDR3 bases are TGTGCCAGCTCACCCGAAAGGGGCGGCTACACCTTC. As protein: CASSPERGGYTF.

By sample share, this clone is medium-sized. The J gene is TRBJ2-7, the V gene TRBV10-3; no reliable D call. This CDR3 spans 11 amino acids. Looked up from germline, CDR1 is ENHRY and CDR2 is SYGVKD. This chain's CDR3 is CATRNSYEQYF. The DNA for the CDR3 is TGTGCTACTCGCAACTCCTACGAGCAGTACTTC.

The DNA for the CDR3 is TGTGCCAGCAGTGCGGCGGGGGCGGTCAATTCACCCCTCCACTTT. Translating gives CASSAAGAVNSPLHF. The V call is TRBV6-1, the J call TRBJ1-6; D may be TRBD1 (6 bases). Trimming stripped 4 bases from V and 7 bases from J, with 14 bases between. Per the germline V gene, CDR1 is MNHNS and CDR2 is SASEGT. This CDR3 spans 15 amino acids.

The chain couples TRBV4-1 to TRBJ2-3, with D unresolved. The CDR3 has 15 residues. V was clipped by 1 base and J by 2 bases, with 10 bases between them. CDR1 and CDR2 from the germline V gene are MGHRA and YSYEKL. The CDR3: CASSQVTPNTDTQYF. The CDR3 region has the DNA TGCGCCAGCAGCCAAGTAACGCCTAACACAGATACGCAGTATTTT.

The chain is built from TRBV11-1 and TRBJ1-4, with D maybe TRBD1 (5 bases). V shed 4 bases and J shed 4 bases, with 10 bases lying between them. This CDR3 has 14 amino acids. CDR1 and CDR2 from the germline V gene are SGHAT and FQDESV (reference sequence). As DNA, the CDR3 is TGTGCCAGCAGCTCGACAGACTATAATGAAAAACTGTTTTTT. It codes for CASSSTDYNEKLFF. The full variable domain, its missing parts supplied by reference TRBV11-1 and TRBJ1-4, is EAEVAQSPRYKITEKSQAVAFWCDPISGHATLYWYRQILGQGPELLVQFQDESVVDDSQLPKDRFSAERLKGVDSTLKIQPAELGDSAMYLCASSSTDYNEKLFFGSGTQLSVL.

Only one count was recorded for this clone. This chain joins TRBV4-2 and TRBJ2-2; possibly TRBD2 for D (5 bases). The CDR3 contains 13 residues. Per germline, CDR1 LGHNA and CDR2 YNFKEQ. The V gene lost 4 bases and the J gene lost 6 bases, with 9 bases spanning the gap. CDR3 DNA sequence: TGTGCCAGCAGCCCTTTGAGGGCCGGGGAGCTGTTTTTT. Translating it yields CASSPLRAGELFF.

The rearrangement uses TRBV5-4 and TRBJ2-1; 10 bases are a match to TRBD2. CDR1 SGHNT and CDR2 YYREEE come from the germline V gene (reference sequence). V was clipped by 4 bases and J by 5 bases; unmatched bases: 3. The CDR3 has 14 residues. The CDR3 region is CASSSGGGHNEQFF. The CDR3 bases are TGTGCCAGCAGCAGCGGGGGGGGTCACAATGAGCAGTTCTTC. Full variable domain (missing parts from reference TRBV5-4 and TRBJ2-1): ETGVTQSPTHLIKTRGQQVTLRCSSQSGHNTVSWYQQALGQGPQFIFQYYREEENGRGNFPPRFSGLQFPNYSSELNVNALELDDSALYLCASSSGGGHNEQFFGPGTRLTVL.

V usage is TRBV20-1 and J usage is TRBJ1-2; D remains unclear. Germline V gives CDR1 DFQATT, CDR2 SNEGSKA (reference sequence). The CDR3 is 10 residues long. Trimming pared 3 bases from V and 6 bases from J, leaving 5 bases between. The CDR3 here is CSASVNGYTF. CDR3 sequence (DNA): TGCAGTGCTAGTGTCAATGGCTACACCTTC.

The rearrangement joins TRBV7-6 to TRBJ1-4, with 9 bases lining up with TRBD1. From germline, CDR1 is SGHVS and CDR2 FNYEAQ. The length of the CDR3 is 15 residues. The V and J ends lost 1 base and 4 bases, in that order; junction bases with no gene match: 1. This CDR3 is CASSLGTGVNEKLFF. CDR3 sequence (DNA): TGTGCCAGCAGCTTAGGGACAGGGGTTAATGAAAAACTGTTTTTT. Full variable domain (outside the CDR3, taken from reference TRBV7-6 and TRBJ1-4): GAGVSQSPRYKVTKRGQDVALRCDPISGHVSLYWYRQALGQGPEFLTYFNYEAQQDKSGLPNDRFSAERPEGSISTLTIQRTEQRDSAMYRCASSLGTGVNEKLFFGSGTQLSVL.

V usage is TRBV18 and J usage is TRBJ1-5, with D possibly being TRBD1 (5 bases). Germline V gives CDR1 KGHSH, CDR2 LQKENI. Trimming removed 6 bases from V and 4 bases from J, with 13 bases in between. The CDR3 covers 14 residues. This CDR3 is CASSLDRGNQPQHF. For the CDR3, the DNA is TGTGCCAGCTCCCTGGACCGGGGGAATCAGCCCCAGCATTTT.

The V call is TRBV7-3, the J call TRBJ2-2; D not certain. The V end was cut by 2 bases, the J end by 1 base, with 11 bases between. The CDR3 is 16 residues long. Germline V lookup: CDR1 SGHTA, CDR2 FQGTGA. For the CDR3, the DNA is TGTGCCAGCAGCTTACGAAGGACGGTGAACACCGGGGAGCTGTTTTTT. It translates to CASSLRRTVNTGELFF. Using reference TRBV7-3 and TRBJ2-2 for the parts outside the CDR3, the full variable domain is GAGVSQTPSNKVTEKGKYVELRCDPISGHTALYWYRQSLGQGPEFLIYFQGTGAADDSGLPNDRFFAVRPEGSVSTLKIQRTERGDSAVYLCASSLRRTVNTGELFFGEGSRLTVL.

This rearrangement joins TRBV18 to TRBJ2-7, with D perhaps TRBD1 (5 bases). Germline CDR1 KGHSH, CDR2 LQKENI. The CDR3 runs to 12 residues. The V and J ends lost 2 bases and 3 bases respectively, with 5 bases between them. The CDR3 loop reads CASSPDSYEQYF. The CDR3 bases are TGTGCCAGCTCACCAGACAGCTACGAGCAGTACTTC.